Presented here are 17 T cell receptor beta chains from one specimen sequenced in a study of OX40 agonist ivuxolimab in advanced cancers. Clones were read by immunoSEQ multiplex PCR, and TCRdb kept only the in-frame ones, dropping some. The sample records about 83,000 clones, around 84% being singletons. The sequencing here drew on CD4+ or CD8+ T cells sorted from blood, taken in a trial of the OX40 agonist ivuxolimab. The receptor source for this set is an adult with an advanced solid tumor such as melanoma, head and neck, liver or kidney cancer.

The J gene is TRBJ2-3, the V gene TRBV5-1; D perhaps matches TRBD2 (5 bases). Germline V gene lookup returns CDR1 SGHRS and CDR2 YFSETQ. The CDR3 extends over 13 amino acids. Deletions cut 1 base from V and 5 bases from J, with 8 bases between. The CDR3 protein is CASSLTGRDTQYF. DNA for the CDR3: TGCGCCAGCAGCTTGACGGGGAGAGATACGCAGTATTTT.

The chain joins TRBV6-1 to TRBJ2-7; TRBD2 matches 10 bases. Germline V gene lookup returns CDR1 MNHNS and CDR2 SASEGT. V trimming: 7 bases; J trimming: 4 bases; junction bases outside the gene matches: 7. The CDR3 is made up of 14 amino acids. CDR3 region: CASMQRGGGYEQYF. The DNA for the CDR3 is TGTGCCAGCATGCAGCGGGGGGGCGGATACGAGCAGTACTTC.

The CDR3 DNA reads as TGTGCCAGCAGTGAATCAGGGGGCGAAGCTGAAGCTTTCTTT. Translation gives CASSESGGEAEAFF. The V gene is TRBV6-4, the J gene TRBJ1-1; 8 bases are a match to TRBD1. Trimming removed 3 bases from V and 6 bases from J; junction bases left unmatched: 6. CDR3 size: 14 residues. From germline, CDR1 is MRHNA and CDR2 SNTAGT.

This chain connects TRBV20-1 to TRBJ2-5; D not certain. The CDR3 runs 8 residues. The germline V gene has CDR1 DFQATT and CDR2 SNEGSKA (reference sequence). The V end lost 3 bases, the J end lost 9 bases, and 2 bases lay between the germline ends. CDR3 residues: CSASAQYF. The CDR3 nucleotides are TGCAGTGCTAGTGCCCAGTACTTC.

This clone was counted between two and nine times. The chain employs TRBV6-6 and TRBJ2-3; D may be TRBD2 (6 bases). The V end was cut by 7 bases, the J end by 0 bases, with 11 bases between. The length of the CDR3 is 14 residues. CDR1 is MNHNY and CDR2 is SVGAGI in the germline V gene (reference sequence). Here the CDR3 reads CASTPGTSTDTQYF. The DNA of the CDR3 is TGTGCCAGCACTCCAGGGACTAGCACAGATACGCAGTATTTT.

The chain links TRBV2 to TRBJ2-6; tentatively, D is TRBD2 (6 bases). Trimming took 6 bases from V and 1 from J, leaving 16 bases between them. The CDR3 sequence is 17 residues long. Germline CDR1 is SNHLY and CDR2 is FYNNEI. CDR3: CASRSGRGLSGANVLTF. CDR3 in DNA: TGTGCCAGCAGGTCCGGGAGAGGCCTTTCTGGGGCCAACGTCCTGACTTTC.

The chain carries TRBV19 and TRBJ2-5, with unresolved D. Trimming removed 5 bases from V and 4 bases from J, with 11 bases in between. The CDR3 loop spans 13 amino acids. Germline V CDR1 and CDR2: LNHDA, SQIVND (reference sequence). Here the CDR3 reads CASSVSGRETQYF. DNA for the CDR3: TGTGCCAGTAGTGTCTCTGGGCGAGAGACCCAGTACTTC.

This chain's CDR3 is CASRQGTFNEQFF. CDR3 sequence (DNA): TGTGCCAGCCGTCAAGGGACATTCAATGAGCAGTTCTTC. The chain combines TRBV19 with TRBJ2-1; tentatively, D is TRBD1 (6 bases). The V end was cut by 9 bases, the J end by 6 bases, with 15 bases between. Looked up from germline, CDR1 is LNHDA and CDR2 is SQIVND (reference sequence). This CDR3 contains 13 residues.

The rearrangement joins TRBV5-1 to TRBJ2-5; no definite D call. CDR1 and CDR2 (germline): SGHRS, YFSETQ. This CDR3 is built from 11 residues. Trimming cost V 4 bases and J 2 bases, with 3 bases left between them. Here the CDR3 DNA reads TGCGCCAGCAGCCGTCAAGAGACCCAGTACTTC. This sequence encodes CASSRQETQYF.

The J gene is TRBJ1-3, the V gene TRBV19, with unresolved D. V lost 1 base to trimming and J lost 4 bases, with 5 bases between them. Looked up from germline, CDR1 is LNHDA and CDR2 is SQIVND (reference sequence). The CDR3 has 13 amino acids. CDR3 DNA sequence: TGTGCCAGTAGTATAGCCCCCGGAAACACCATATATTTT. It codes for CASSIAPGNTIYF.

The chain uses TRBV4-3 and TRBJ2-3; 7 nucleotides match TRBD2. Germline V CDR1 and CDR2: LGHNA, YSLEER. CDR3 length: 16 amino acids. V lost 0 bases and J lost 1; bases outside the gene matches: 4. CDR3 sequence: CASSQEGGAGTDTQYF. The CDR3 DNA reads TGCGCCAGCAGCCAAGAGGGAGGGGCCGGCACAGATACGCAGTATTTT.

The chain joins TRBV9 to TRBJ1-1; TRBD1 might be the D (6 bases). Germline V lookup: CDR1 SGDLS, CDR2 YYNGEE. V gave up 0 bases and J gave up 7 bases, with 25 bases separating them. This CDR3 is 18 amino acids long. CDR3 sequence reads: CASSVVGGGGALGLEAFF. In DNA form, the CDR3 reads TGTGCCAGCAGCGTAGTGGGAGGTGGGGGGGCGCTGGGGCTTGAAGCTTTCTTT. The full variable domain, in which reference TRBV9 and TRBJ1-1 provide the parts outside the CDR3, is DSGVTQTPKHLITATGQRVTLRCSPRSGDLSVYWYQQSLDQGLQFLIQYYNGEERAKGNILERFSAQQFPDLHSELNLSSLELGDSALYFCASSVVGGGGALGLEAFFGQGTRLTVV.

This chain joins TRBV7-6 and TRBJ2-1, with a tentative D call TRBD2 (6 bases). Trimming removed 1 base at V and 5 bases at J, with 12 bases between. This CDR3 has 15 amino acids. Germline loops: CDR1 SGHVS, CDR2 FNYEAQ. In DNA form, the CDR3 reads TGTGCCAGCAGCTTAGAGGTAGGGACTCACAATGAGCAGTTCTTC. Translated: CASSLEVGTHNEQFF.

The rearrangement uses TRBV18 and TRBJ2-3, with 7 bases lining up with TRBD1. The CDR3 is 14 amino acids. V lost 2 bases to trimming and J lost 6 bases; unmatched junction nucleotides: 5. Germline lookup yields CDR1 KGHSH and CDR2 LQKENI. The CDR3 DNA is TGTGCCAGCTCACCAGGGACAGACCCGGATACGCAGTATTTT. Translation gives CASSPGTDPDTQYF.

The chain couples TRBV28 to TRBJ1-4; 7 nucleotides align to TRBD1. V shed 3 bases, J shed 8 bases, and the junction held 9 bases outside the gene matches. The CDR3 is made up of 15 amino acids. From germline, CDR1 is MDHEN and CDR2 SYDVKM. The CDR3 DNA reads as TGTGCCAGCAGTTTTGAGGGGGCCTCTCGCGAAAAACTGTTTTTT. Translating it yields CASSFEGASREKLFF.

The CDR3 DNA is TGCGCCAGCAGCTGGGTGGGGGGCCGCTTTCCTGGGGCTGAAGCTTTCTTT. Its protein product is CASSWVGGRFPGAEAFF. This chain joins TRBV5-1 and TRBJ1-1; TRBD1 might be the D (6 bases). V lost 3 bases and J lost 6, with 24 bases in between. Looked up from germline, CDR1 is SGHRS and CDR2 is YFSETQ. CDR3 size: 17 residues.

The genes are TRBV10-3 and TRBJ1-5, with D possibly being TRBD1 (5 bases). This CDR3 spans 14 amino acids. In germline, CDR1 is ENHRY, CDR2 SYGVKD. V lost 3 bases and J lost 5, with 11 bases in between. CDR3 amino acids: CAISDSGGDQPQHF. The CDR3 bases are TGTGCCATCAGTGACTCCGGGGGGGATCAGCCCCAGCATTTT.